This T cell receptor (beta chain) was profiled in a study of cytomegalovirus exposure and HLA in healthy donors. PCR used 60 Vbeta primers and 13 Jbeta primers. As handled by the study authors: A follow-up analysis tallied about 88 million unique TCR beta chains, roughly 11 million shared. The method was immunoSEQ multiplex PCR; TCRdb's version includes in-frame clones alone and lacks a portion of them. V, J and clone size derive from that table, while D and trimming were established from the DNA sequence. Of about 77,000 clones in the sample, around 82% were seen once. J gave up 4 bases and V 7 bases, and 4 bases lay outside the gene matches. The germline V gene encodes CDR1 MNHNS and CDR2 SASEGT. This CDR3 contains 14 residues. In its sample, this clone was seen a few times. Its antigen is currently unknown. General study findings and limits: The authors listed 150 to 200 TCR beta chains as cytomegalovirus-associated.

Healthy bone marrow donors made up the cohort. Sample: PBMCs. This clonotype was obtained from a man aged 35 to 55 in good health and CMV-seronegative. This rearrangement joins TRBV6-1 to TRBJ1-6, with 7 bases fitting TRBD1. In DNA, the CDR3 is TGTGCCAGCAATCCGGGACAGTATAATTCACCCCTCCACTTT. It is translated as CASNPGQYNSPLHF.